This paragraph reports one TCR beta chain. This specimen comes from a study of blood T cell repertoires in COVID-19. The length of the CDR3 is 14 residues. Per germline, CDR1 LNHDA and CDR2 SQIVND (reference sequence). V dropped 6 bases and J dropped 5 bases, with 15 bases sitting between them. Using immunoSEQ multiplex PCR, the repertoire was profiled, and TCRdb retains in-frame clones only, with some absent. The sample shows about 270,000 clones, more than 75% of them seen only once. The chain carries TRBV19 and TRBJ2-3; D is unclear. The source of this sequence is an elderly woman with COVID-19, enrolled during active disease. Sequenced: peripheral blood. In nucleotides, the CDR3 is TGTGCCAGTAGCCACCACAGCTCCGAAGATACGCAGTATTTT. As protein: CASSHHSSEDTQYF. The full variable domain, rest sourced from reference TRBV19 and TRBJ2-3, is DGGITQSPKYLFRKEGQNVTLSCEQNLNHDAMYWYRQDPGQGLRLIYYSQIVNDFQKGDIAEGYSVSREKKESFPLTVTSAQKNPTAFYLCASSHHSSEDTQYFGPGTRLTVL.